Following are 7 T cell receptor beta chains from one sample sequenced in a study of early T cells in non-severe SARS-CoV-2 infection. MiXCR was run by TCRdb on the 5' RACE reads, yielding one entry per CDR3 protein. This table has around 56,000 distinct CDR3 sequences, less than 9.5% appearing once. Sequenced here: whole blood, sampled at baseline. The receptor set was obtained from an adult who was a healthcare worker with PCR-confirmed SARS-CoV-2 infection or an uninfected control (not recorded which).

The rearrangement joins TRBV4-3 to TRBJ2-7; the match to TRBD1 covers 10 bases. This CDR3 is built from 15 residues. The ends lost 1 base at V and 0 bases at J; junction bases unmatched: 0. Germline CDR1 and CDR2: LGHNA and YSLEER. Here the CDR3 reads CASSQGTGGSYEQYF. CDR3 nucleotide sequence: TGCGCCAGCAGCCAAGGGACAGGGGGCTCCTACGAGCAGTACTTC.

This chain links TRBV5-6 with TRBJ2-7, with 7 bases identical to TRBD1. CDR3 length: 14 residues. V shed 1 base and J 6 bases; nucleotides not matched to a gene: 7. Looked up from germline, CDR1 is SGHDT and CDR2 is YYEEEE. CDR3 bases: TGTGCCAGCAGCTTGAGGGGGCCTTATTCCGAGCAGTACTTC. This sequence encodes CASSLRGPYSEQYF.

This clonotype was found many times. The CDR3, as DNA: TGTGCCAGCAGCTTGTCGGCGGGGAACAATGAGCAGTTCTTC. Its protein is CASSLSAGNNEQFF. The chain joins TRBV11-3 to TRBJ2-1, with D possibly TRBD2 on 6 matching bases. Germline loops: CDR1 SGHNT, CDR2 YENEEA. This CDR3 region has 14 residues. V gave up 3 bases and J gave up 5 bases, with 11 bases separating them.

The chain carries TRBV21-1 and TRBJ2-1; TRBD1 was called by the table and not checked on the DNA. TRBV21-1 is an annotated pseudogene. This CDR3 region has 15 residues. DNA of the CDR3: TGTGCCAGCAGCGCCCCCGGGACAGAAAACAATGAGCAGTTCTTC. Its protein is CASSAPGTENNEQFF.

This chain connects TRBV18 to TRBJ1-6, with D unresolved. The CDR3 sequence is 15 residues long. Germline CDR1 is KGHSH and CDR2 is LQKENI. The ends were cut back, 4 bases at V and 8 bases at J, with 15 bases in the middle. The CDR3, as DNA: TGTGCCAGCTCACGGAAGGATCCCTCTCATTCACCCCTCCACTTT. As protein: CASSRKDPSHSPLHF.

This clonotype has only a few counts. J is TRBJ2-7 and V is TRBV6-5, with 7 positions matching TRBD2. J was trimmed by 2 bases and V by 6 bases; bases with no gene match: 10. The CDR3 contains 15 residues. Germline CDR1 reads MNHEY; CDR2 reads SVGAGI. CDR3 nucleotides: TGTGCCAGCAGAGTGGGCGGGAGTTCCCCCTACGAGCAGTACTTC. Its translation is CASRVGGSSPYEQYF.

There are a few counts of this clonotype. V usage is TRBV6-5 and J usage is TRBJ1-4, with D possibly TRBD1 on 5 matching bases. V gave up 7 bases and J gave up 8 bases, with 20 bases separating them. The CDR3 runs to 15 residues. Germline V gene data show CDR1 as MNHEY and CDR2 as SVGAGI. In nucleotides, the CDR3 is TGTGCCAGCAATCCAGGGTGGGGCCTCGGGGAAAAACTGTTTTTT. Residues: CASNPGWGLGEKLFF.